The 30 T cell receptor beta chains given below trace back to one sample, sequenced in a study of shared clonotypes between healthy human individuals. Assay used: immunoSEQ multiplex PCR; TCRdb lists only in-frame clones, some missing. The sample has around 2.1 million clones, approximately 94% seen once; the top ten hold approximately 0.13%. The source material was naive CD4+ T cells sorted from blood. Subset specified: CD45RA+ positively selected. These receptors all stem from a man between 18 and 29 years old in good health.

This clone occurred once. CDR3 in DNA: TGTGCCAGCAGTGACCCGGGCCCTAGTACAGATACGCAGTATTTT. It codes for CASSDPGPSTDTQYF. J is TRBJ2-3 and V is TRBV2; D gene unclear. CDR1 is SNHLY and CDR2 is FYNNEI in the germline V gene. V lost 3 bases and J 3 bases, leaving 13 bases between the germline ends. This CDR3 contains 15 residues. Supplemented by reference TRBV2 and TRBJ2-3, the full variable domain reads EPEVTQTPSHQVTQMGQEVILRCVPISNHLYFYWYRQILGQKVEFLVSFYNNEISEKSEIFDDQFSVERPDGSNFTLKIRSTKLEDSAMYFCASSDPGPSTDTQYFGPGTRLTVL.

The chain recombines TRBV14 with TRBJ1-1; D gene uncertain. CDR3 length equals 14 residues. Trimming took off 4 bases at V and 0 bases at J, with 9 bases between the two ends. Germline loops: CDR1 SGHDN, CDR2 FVKESK. In nucleotides, the CDR3 is TGTGCCAGCAGCCCTCGGGGTGTGAACACTGAAGCTTTCTTT. Amino acids: CASSPRGVNTEAFF.

The V gene is TRBV11-2, the J gene TRBJ2-5; TRBD2 aligns across 13 bases. In germline, CDR1 is SGHAT, CDR2 FQNNGV. The CDR3 sequence is 16 residues long. Unmatched junction bases numbered 10, after V lost 3 bases and J lost 9 bases. The CDR3 coding sequence is TGTGCCAGCAGCTTGGGGACTAGCGGGGTTTCGGGGGCCCAGTACTTC. Translated, it gives CASSLGTSGVSGAQYF.

The chain uses TRBV9 and TRBJ2-2; perhaps TRBD2 as D (6 bases). The CDR3 is made up of 14 amino acids. Trimming pared 9 bases from V and 1 base from J, leaving 13 bases between. Germline loops: CDR1 SGDLS, CDR2 YYNGEE. In DNA form, the CDR3 reads TGTGCCACCTCGGGGCGGGAGAACACCGGGGAGCTGTTTTTT. Its translation is CATSGRENTGELFF.

This chain joins TRBV5-8 and TRBJ1-4, with 8 positions matching TRBD1. CDR3 size: 15 residues. From germline, CDR1 is SGHTS and CDR2 YDEGEE. The trim removed 2 bases at V and 4 bases at J, leaving 4 bases unmatched. The CDR3 sequence: CASSFRTGNNEKLFF. The CDR3 DNA reads TGTGCCAGCAGCTTCCGGACAGGGAATAATGAAAAACTGTTTTTT.

The rearrangement uses TRBV14 and TRBJ1-2; perhaps TRBD1 as D (5 bases). Trimming took off 3 bases at V and 8 bases at J, with 16 bases between the two ends. This CDR3 spans 14 amino acids. The germline CDR1 and CDR2 sequences are SGHDN and FVKESK. The DNA of the CDR3 is TGTGCCAGCAGCCACCAGGACCGCGGGGGAGGCTACACCTTC. It yields the protein CASSHQDRGGGYTF.

This chain uses TRBV7-8 with TRBJ2-5; D unresolved. Trimming took off 3 bases at V and 4 bases at J, with 3 bases between the two ends. Germline V gives CDR1 SGHVS, CDR2 FQNEAQ. CDR3 size: 11 residues. DNA of the CDR3: TGTGCCAGCAGCTTCTCAGAGACCCAGTACTTC. Translated, it gives CASSFSETQYF.

This chain links TRBV6-4 with TRBJ2-1; no clear D. Per the germline V gene, CDR1 is MRHNA and CDR2 is SNTAGT. The length of the CDR3 is 14 residues. V dropped 0 bases and J dropped 6 bases, with 9 bases sitting between them. As DNA, the CDR3 is TGTGCCAGCAGTGACTCGCAAGGAGCCAATGAGCAGTTCTTC. Amino acids: CASSDSQGANEQFF.

The chain recombines TRBV6-6 with TRBJ1-1; no clear D gene. V was clipped by 6 bases and J by 3 bases, with 8 bases between them. Germline V gene data show CDR1 as MNHNY and CDR2 as SVGAGI (reference sequence). CDR3 length equals 12 residues. CDR3 in amino acids: CASRGGDTEAFF. The CDR3, as DNA: TGTGCCAGCAGGGGTGGAGACACTGAAGCTTTCTTT.

This clone showed up just once. This chain joins TRBV2 and TRBJ1-6; D possibly corresponds to TRBD1 (6 bases). The CDR3 spans 15 residues. Trimming pared 2 bases from V and 7 bases from J, leaving 12 bases between. The germline CDR1 and CDR2 sequences are SNHLY and FYNNEI. The CDR3 here is CASSERGSANSPLHF. In nucleotides, the CDR3 is TGTGCCAGCAGTGAAAGGGGGTCAGCAAATTCACCCCTCCACTTT.

This chain joins TRBV10-3 and TRBJ2-3, with D uncertain. The germline V gene encodes CDR1 ENHRY and CDR2 SYGVKD. This CDR3 comprises 11 residues. The V end lost 10 bases, the J end lost 6 bases, and 11 bases lay between the germline ends. CDR3 sequence reads: CATGPADTQYF. The CDR3 DNA is TGTGCCACCGGACCTGCGGATACGCAGTATTTT.

This clone was counted a single time. The rearrangement joins TRBV23-1 to TRBJ2-7; D may be TRBD1 or TRBD2 (5 bases each). TRBV23-1 falls under the ORF class, with uncertain function. The CDR3 is 13 residues long. The V end lost 11 bases, the J end lost 1 base, and 15 bases lay between the germline ends. Here the CDR3 reads CAVRRGASYEQYF. CDR3 nucleotides: TGCGCCGTCCGCCGGGGCGCGTCCTACGAGCAGTACTTC.

This clone was seen only once. The CDR3 DNA follows: TGTGCCAGCAGCCGCCCAACAGGCGCTGGAAACACCATATATTTT. Protein sequence: CASSRPTGAGNTIYF. The chain joins TRBV7-2 to TRBJ1-3; the D gene is possibly TRBD1 (5 bases). V gave up 5 bases and J gave up 2 bases, with 13 bases separating them. This CDR3 is built from 15 residues. The germline V gene has CDR1 SGHTA and CDR2 FQGNSA.

Regarding this clone: Other DNA sequences in this sample translate to the same CDR3. The chain carries TRBV19 and TRBJ1-1, with D possibly matching TRBD1 (6 bases). The CDR3 is 14 amino acids. V lost 3 bases, J lost 0 bases, and 8 bases lay in between. Per germline, CDR1 LNHDA and CDR2 SQIVND (reference sequence). CDR3 region: CASSIGQLNTEAFF. In nucleotides, the CDR3 is TGTGCCAGTAGTATTGGACAGTTGAACACTGAAGCTTTCTTT. Drawing the rest from reference TRBV19 and TRBJ1-1, the complete variable domain is DGGITQSPKYLFRKEGQNVTLSCEQNLNHDAMYWYRQDPGQGLRLIYYSQIVNDFQKGDIAEGYSVSREKKESFPLTVTSAQKNPTAFYLCASSIGQLNTEAFFGQGTRLTVV.

The rearrangement joins TRBV2 to TRBJ2-3; D possibly corresponds to TRBD2 (5 bases). The CDR3 consists of 11 residues. Germline assignment: CDR1 SNHLY and CDR2 FYNNEI. Trimming shortened V by 6 bases and J by 5 bases, and 6 bases separated the two germline ends. The CDR3 loop reads CASRRVDTQYF. In DNA form, the CDR3 reads TGTGCCAGCAGGAGGGTAGATACGCAGTATTTT.

This clone was counted once. This CDR3 reads CASSPGEGVAGNTIYF. The CDR3, as DNA: TGTGCCAGCAGCCCAGGGGAGGGGGTAGCTGGAAACACCATATATTTT. This rearrangement joins TRBV4-2 to TRBJ1-3; D is perhaps TRBD1 (6 bases). Trimming stripped 4 bases from V and 2 bases from J, with 15 bases between. Per the germline V gene, CDR1 is LGHNA and CDR2 is YNFKEQ. The CDR3 contains 16 residues.

The CDR3 loop reads CASSRTSSSYEQYF. CDR3 DNA sequence: TGTGCCAGTAGTAGAACTAGTAGCTCCTACGAGCAGTACTTC. V gene TRBV19 combines with J gene TRBJ2-7; possibly TRBD2 for D (5 bases). Germline V gives CDR1 LNHDA, CDR2 SQIVND (reference sequence). Trimming removed 4 bases from V and 0 bases from J, with 10 bases in between. The CDR3 extends over 14 amino acids.

The rearrangement joins TRBV6-5 to TRBJ2-3; a weak D match, TRBD2 (5 bases). The CDR3 length is 15 residues. The germline V gene has CDR1 MNHEY and CDR2 SVGAGI. Trimming removed 2 bases at V and 5 bases at J, with 14 bases between. The CDR3 sequence is CASSYEGGPGDTQYF. CDR3 DNA sequence: TGTGCCAGCAGTTACGAGGGCGGTCCGGGAGATACGCAGTATTTT.

The genes are TRBV27 and TRBJ1-1; D call uncertain. The CDR3 spans 14 residues. The ends were cut back, 0 bases at V and 2 bases at J, with 7 bases in the middle. CDR1 MNHEY and CDR2 SMNVEV come from the germline V gene (reference sequence). The CDR3: CASSLSRLNTEAFF. The CDR3 DNA is TGTGCCAGCAGTTTATCGCGCTTAAACACTGAAGCTTTCTTT.

The chain links TRBV6-5 to TRBJ2-7; D is perhaps TRBD2 (5 bases). Germline lookup yields CDR1 MNHEY and CDR2 SVGAGI. There are 12 residues in the CDR3. Trimming shortened V by 8 bases and J by 9 bases, and 17 bases separated the two germline ends. The CDR3 DNA reads as TGTGCCAGCCGAAGCCCGAGGGATAGGCAGTACTTC. Amino acid sequence: CASRSPRDRQYF.

The chain is built from TRBV10-3 and TRBJ1-2; TRBD1 agrees at 11 bases. Trimming at V came to 9 bases and at J to 5 bases, leaving 8 bases not matched to a gene. Germline V gene lookup returns CDR1 ENHRY and CDR2 SYGVKD. This CDR3 spans 14 amino acids. CDR3: CAIRLGTGGYGYTF. CDR3 nucleotides: TGTGCCATACGCCTCGGGACAGGGGGTTATGGCTACACCTTC.

This clone was seen just once. Different DNA sequences within this sample yield the same CDR3. The chain is built from TRBV27 and TRBJ1-2; 7 bases fit TRBD1. Per the germline V gene, CDR1 is MNHEY and CDR2 is SMNVEV (reference sequence). The CDR3 covers 13 residues. J was trimmed by 2 bases and V by 5 bases; bases with no gene match: 2. In DNA form, the CDR3 reads TGTGCCAGCAGTAGACAGGGCAACTATGGCTACACCTTC. This translates into CASSRQGNYGYTF.

The chain is built from TRBV18 and TRBJ2-2; D gene ambiguous. CDR3 size: 18 residues. Germline loops: CDR1 KGHSH, CDR2 LQKENI. Trimming shortened V by 2 bases and J by 4 bases, and 20 bases separated the two germline ends. CDR3 sequence (DNA): TGTGCCAGCTCACCAGGATTTATAGCTTTGACTTCCACCGGGGAGCTGTTTTTT. Amino acids: CASSPGFIALTSTGELFF.

V and J are TRBV30 and TRBJ1-6; no firm D call. Germline assignment: CDR1 GTSNPN and CDR2 SVGIG (reference sequence). The CDR3 sequence is 13 residues long. V was cut by 4 bases and J by 10 bases, with 14 bases left in between. CDR3: CAWNPEVRSPLHF. CDR3 in DNA: TGTGCCTGGAACCCGGAGGTACGGTCACCCCTCCACTTT.

This chain uses TRBV19 with TRBJ1-4; 7 bases are shared with TRBD1. Germline CDR1 reads LNHDA; CDR2 reads SQIVND (reference sequence). There are 16 residues in the CDR3. The V segment lost 7 bases and the J segment 1 base; nucleotides outside the gene matches: 9. CDR3 bases: TGTGCCAGTACGGTGAGAGGGGGCTTAACTAATGAAAAACTGTTTTTT. Its translation is CASTVRGGLTNEKLFF.

This rearrangement joins TRBV11-2 to TRBJ1-2; no reliable D call. CDR1 SGHAT and CDR2 FQNNGV come from the germline V gene. Trimming stripped 0 bases from V and 8 bases from J, with 7 bases between. This CDR3 has 12 amino acids. The CDR3 nucleotides are TGTGCCAGCAGCTTAGATCAGCGGGGCTACACCTTC. Translated: CASSLDQRGYTF.

The chain is built from TRBV28 and TRBJ1-2, with D hard to call. CDR1 is MDHEN and CDR2 is SYDVKM in the germline V gene. Trimming removed 5 bases at V and 5 bases at J, with 12 bases between. The CDR3 length is 13 residues. As DNA, the CDR3 is TGTGCCAGCAGTGAAACAGCTTATTATGGCTACACCTTC. Amino acids: CASSETAYYGYTF.

The chain recombines TRBV19 with TRBJ2-2, with D tentatively TRBD1 (6 bases). The CDR3 is made up of 14 amino acids. CDR1 and CDR2 (germline): LNHDA, SQIVND (reference sequence). V lost 5 bases to trimming and J lost 1 base, with 8 bases between them. CDR3 sequence: CASSRQVNTGELFF. As DNA, the CDR3 is TGTGCCAGTAGTCGACAGGTGAACACCGGGGAGCTGTTTTTT.

This clone occurred many times. V gene TRBV9 combines with J gene TRBJ2-1; no firm D call. The V gene's germline CDR1 is SGDLS and CDR2 YYNGEE. Trimming stripped 0 bases from V and 7 bases from J, with 11 bases between. The CDR3 has 14 amino acids. In DNA, the CDR3 is TGTGCCAGCAGCGTAGGTTGGGTTCAGAATGAGCAGTTCTTC. Its protein is CASSVGWVQNEQFF.

The rearrangement uses TRBV30 and TRBJ2-1; the D gene is possibly TRBD2 (5 bases). Between the trimmed V and J ends, which lost 2 bases and 9 bases, there was a span of 8 bases. CDR3 length: 11 residues. CDR1 is GTSNPN and CDR2 is SVGIG in the germline V gene (reference sequence). CDR3 in amino acids: CAWSRAGEQFF. The CDR3 DNA is TGTGCCTGGAGTAGGGCGGGTGAGCAGTTCTTC.